This TCR beta chain came from a study of shared clonotypes between healthy human individuals. Study background: Participating donors consisted of two women and a few men aged 18 to 49.

As defined, naive CD8 cells were CD45RO-negative and positively selected for CCR7, with terminally differentiated effector memory CD45RA+ cells excluded. Clones were read by immunoSEQ multiplex PCR, and TCRdb kept only the in-frame ones, dropping some. The sample has about 2.1 million clones; roughly 91% are singletons. Germline V CDR1 and CDR2: WSHSY, SAAADI. Trimming removed 6 bases at V and 2 bases at J, with 14 bases between. The CDR3 has 14 residues. This receptor was identified in a man aged 18-30 years in good health. Some clones in this sample may be carry-over from other donors' samples. This chain uses TRBV10-2 with TRBJ2-7; D is ambiguous. Source material: naive CD8+ T cells from PBMCs. This chain's CDR3 is CASRGRSSTYEQYF. Here the CDR3 DNA reads TGCGCCAGCAGAGGACGTTCTTCAACCTACGAGCAGTACTTC.